The following is a TCR beta chain sequence with its context. Its antigen is unknown. No much larger clone is present one base from it, and per-base qualities are unavailable. Reads for this sample came from an Illumina NovaSeq 6000. Using 5'RACE with constant-segment primers, TCRalpha and TCRbeta cDNA libraries were constructed, with sample barcodes and unique molecular identifiers added in the process. Trizol reagent was used to extract RNA from every sample. Amplification of the libraries took two PCR steps, and the second step added a second sample barcode plus Illumina TruSeq adapters. The libraries were sequenced on an Illumina NovaSeq using 2 x 150 bp paired-end reads. In the paper's pipeline: With migec v1.2.7, reads were demultiplexed and then collapsed into UMI-guided consensus sequences. Using mixcr v2.1.11, the UMI consensuses were aligned to TRA and TRB V and J templates and assembled into clonotypes. Expanded or contracted clonotypes were those called significant by both edgeR and NoisET, with noise models trained on biological replicates. For edgeR calls, the cutoffs were a false discovery rate-adjusted p below 0.01 and a log2 fold-change threshold of 1. As an exploratory analysis of dynamics, max-normalized trajectories of the 1000 most abundant clonotypes were examined by PCA with hierarchical clustering. Separately sequenced CD4+ and CD8+ repertoires were used to assign the CD4 or CD8 phenotype of responding clones. The public reads were quality trimmed at Q25 with fastp and then assembled into clones with MiXCR by TCRdb, keeping productive beta chains. Each entry merges the rows of one CDR3 protein and shows their most common DNA and genes. For this entry, the V and J calls and clone size follow TCRdb and not the study's own pipeline. The sample table lists about 560,000 distinct CDR3 sequences, roughly 18% of them with a count of one. Approximately 12% of the sample is taken by the ten largest.

The sample comes from a study of T-cell memory formation after mild COVID-19 (dated by TCRdb to 2020 to 2022). Regarding the research as a whole: TCR sequence clusters from the two donors were found to be largely donor specific. Longitudinal TCRalpha and TCRbeta repertoire sequencing tracked T-cell clones expanding and contracting after mild COVID-19 in a couple of donors. Two young, previously healthy adult volunteers, one female and one male, were included in the cohort. Findings and caveats that apply to the study as a whole: Contracting CD4+ clones were found mainly in CM and EM memory subsets, while CD8+ clones were enriched in EMRA. Some responding clones were detected in pre-infection memory, suggesting pre-existing cross-reactive memory T cells joined the SARS-CoV-2 response. Balanced CD4/CD8 phenotypes were observed for clones contracting from day 15 to 85, whereas a bias towards CD4+ was observed for a second wave of clones expanding from day 15 to 37. SARS-CoV-2 specificity was not confirmed for the second-wave clones peaking on day 37. The study included only two mild cases, and larger cohorts that include severe cases with pre-infection samples were judged to be necessary.

PBMCs were isolated by Ficoll-Paque density gradient centrifugation. The CDR3 goes from the cysteine to the phenylalanine over 15 residues. The retained sequence is limited to the CDR3, 45 bases, with the frame set at the first base. The CDR1 and CDR2 encoded by the germline V gene (reference sequence) are MNHEY and SMNVEV. Germline trimming: 4 bases from V, 4 bases from J; junction bases outside gene matches: 10. This chain is built from TRBV27 and TRBJ2-7, with 7 central nucleotides matching TRBD1. This clonotype originated in an adult woman who had mild COVID-19 (a few samples of this study predate the infection). The sample titles of this study are shuffled in the database, so cell type and time point are left out; the donor was told from shared clones. The source material was PBMCs or a T cell subset sorted from them (not recorded which). The CDR3 loop reads CASSSRDRVGYEQYF. The DNA is as follows: TGTGCCAGCAGTTCCCGGGACAGAGTCGGGTACGAGCAGTACTTC.